This is a list of T cell receptor beta chains from one sample in a study of cytomegalovirus exposure and HLA in healthy donors. The data were produced by immunoSEQ multiplex PCR, yet TCRdb's version contains in-frame clones alone and is incomplete. The sample has over 150,000 clones, roughly 80% seen once. Source material: PBMCs. Receptors originate from a man aged 40-49 years in good health and CMV-seronegative. Both conserved end residues are part of each CDR3. The D gene is left open where the match is weak. Rows may omit the clone size; those that give it use once, few, many or a size class.

d_gene | j_gene | abundance | v_gene | CDR3aa | CDR3nt
TRBD1 | TRBJ2-7 | NA | TRBV6-1 | CAARDRGSYEQYF | TGTGCCGCACGGGACAGGGGTTCCTACGAGCAGTACTTC
TRBD1 | TRBJ2-7 | NA | TRBV7-2 | CASSFGAGGYEQYF | TGTGCCAGCAGCTTTGGGGCAGGGGGCTACGAGCAGTACTTC
TRBD1 | TRBJ1-3 | NA | TRBV5-1 | CASSLELGQGLNTIYF | TGCGCCAGCAGCTTGGAGCTAGGACAGGGTCTGAACACCATATATTTT
NA | TRBJ2-7 | NA | TRBV30 | CAWSGLVSSYEQYF | TGTGCCTGGAGTGGCCTAGTCAGCTCCTACGAGCAGTACTTC
TRBD1 | TRBJ2-1 | NA | TRBV27 | CASKRQGALGEQFF | TGTGCCAGCAAAAGACAGGGGGCTTTGGGCGAGCAGTTCTTC
NA | TRBJ1-3 | NA | TRBV5-1 | CASSGASGNTIYF | TGCGCCAGCAGTGGAGCCTCTGGAAACACCATATATTTT
TRBD1 | TRBJ2-7 | NA | TRBV6-5 | CASSQTGDLYEQYF | TGTGCCAGCAGTCAGACAGGGGACCTCTACGAGCAGTACTTC
NA | TRBJ1-2 | NA | TRBV27 | CASSRASTARGYTF | TGTGCCAGCAGTCGTGCTTCGACAGCAAGGGGCTACACCTTC
TRBD2 | TRBJ2-7 | NA | TRBV2 | CASSVERGPMGEQYF | TGTGCCAGCAGCGTCGAGCGGGGCCCCATGGGCGAGCAGTACTTC
TRBD1 | TRBJ2-7 | many | TRBV4-2 | CASSQGGQSYEQYF | TGTGCCAGCAGCCAAGGGGGACAGTCTTACGAGCAGTACTTC
NA | TRBJ2-7 | NA | TRBV18 | CASSPPGYRESYEQYF | TGTGCCAGCTCACCACCGGGGTACAGGGAGTCCTACGAGCAGTACTTC
TRBD1 | TRBJ2-3 | NA | TRBV29-1 | CSVVTGGETQYF | TGCAGCGTTGTCACAGGGGGTGAGACGCAGTATTTT
NA | TRBJ1-1 | NA | TRBV29-1 | CSVESPREAFF | TGCAGCGTTGAGAGTCCCAGGGAAGCTTTCTTT
TRBD1 | TRBJ1-1 | NA | TRBV29-1 | CSVESGGMNTEAFF | TGCAGCGTTGAATCAGGGGGGATGAACACTGAAGCTTTCTTT
NA | TRBJ2-1 | NA | TRBV6-5 | CASRDRTYNEQFF | TGTGCCAGCAGAGACAGGACCTACAATGAGCAGTTCTTC
TRBD2 | TRBJ2-5 | NA | TRBV29-1 | CSVRGGPGETQYF | TGCAGCGTACGGGGAGGGCCAGGGGAGACCCAGTACTTC